This note documents a single T cell receptor (beta chain) sequence. This record comes from a study of cytomegalovirus exposure and HLA in healthy donors. The germline CDR1 and CDR2 sequences are SGHAT and FQNNGV. Trimming shortened V by 3 bases and J by 5 bases, and 9 bases separated the two germline ends. The CDR3 runs 13 residues. Each of the donors was a healthy bone marrow donor. Amplification used 60 Vbeta primers and 13 Jbeta primers. Libraries were prepared by immunoSEQ multiplex PCR; TCRdb keeps only in-frame clonotypes and omits some of them. The table lists 150,000 to 200,000 clones, about four fifths of them singletons.

Sequenced input: PBMCs. The chain combines TRBV11-2 with TRBJ2-3, with D possibly being TRBD2 (5 bases). The receptor was isolated from a young man in good health and CMV-seronegative. The CDR3 sequence is CASSFLAIDTQYF. CDR3 DNA: TGTGCCAGCAGCTTCCTAGCCATAGATACGCAGTATTTT.